This T cell receptor beta chain was documented in a study of T-cell reconstitution after alpha-beta-depleted transplantation in children. This CDR3 is built from 15 residues. Looked up from germline, CDR1 is SQVTM and CDR2 is ANQGSEA. Trimming took 3 bases from V and 5 from J, leaving 19 bases between them. This clonotype has ten or more counts. Molecular barcoding with unique molecular identifiers was used for the TCRbeta library. TCRdb itself ran the PCR reads through MiXCR, one entry per CDR3 protein. The repertoire consists of around 700,000 distinct CDR3 sequences, with about 12% occurring once and the leading ten covering roughly 0.84%.

The gene calls are TRBV29-1 and TRBJ2-5, with D possibly TRBD2 on 5 matching bases. This clonotype originated in a girl aged 2 to 10 with congenital amegakaryocytic thrombocytopenia, due to receive a stem cell transplant. The specimen comprised PBMCs, sampled before TCRalphabeta/CD19-depleted stem cell transplant. The CDR3 spells CSVESSSIPYETQYF. DNA for the CDR3: TGCAGCGTTGAGTCTAGCTCAATTCCGTACGAGACCCAGTACTTC.